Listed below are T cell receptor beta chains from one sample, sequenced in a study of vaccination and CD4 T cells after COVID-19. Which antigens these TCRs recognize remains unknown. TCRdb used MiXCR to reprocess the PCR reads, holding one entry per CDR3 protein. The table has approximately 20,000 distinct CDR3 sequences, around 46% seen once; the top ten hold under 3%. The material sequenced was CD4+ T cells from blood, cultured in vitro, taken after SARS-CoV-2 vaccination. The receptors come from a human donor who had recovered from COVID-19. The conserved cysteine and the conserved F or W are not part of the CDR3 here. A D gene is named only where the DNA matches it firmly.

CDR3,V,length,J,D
ASSLAWGFEQF,TRBV11-3,11,TRBJ2-1,-
ASRLATYEQY,TRBV12-3/TRBV12-4,10,TRBJ2-7,TRBD2
ISVSEALPNTEAF,TRBV7-5,13,TRBJ1-1,-
ASSYGTNQPQH,TRBV7-9,11,TRBJ1-5,-
ASSIPSADTQY,TRBV19,11,TRBJ2-3,-
ASSYGVVSKETQY,TRBV6-2/TRBV6-3,13,TRBJ2-5,-
ATSDLQQGTGPPKNIQY,TRBV24-1,17,TRBJ2-4,TRBD1
ASSLALADTGELF,TRBV7-2,13,TRBJ2-2,-
ASSYKVNNQPQH,TRBV6-5,12,TRBJ1-5,-
ASSMADRGLYEQY,TRBV19,13,TRBJ2-7,TRBD1
ASIVVDAPGGEQY,TRBV6-1,13,TRBJ2-7,TRBD2
SASTGKTSYNEQF,TRBV20-1,13,TRBJ2-1,-
ASRSQGRVDQPQH,TRBV6-1,13,TRBJ1-5,-
ASSVGRPKAF,TRBV2,10,TRBJ1-1,-
ASSRTAEQY,TRBV7-2,9,TRBJ2-7,-
SAPTPGAGNTIY,TRBV20-1,12,TRBJ1-3,-
ATSNDGTHQETQY,TRBV15,13,TRBJ2-5,-
ASSLGSGGALYNEQF,TRBV7-9,15,TRBJ2-1,TRBD2
ASSQDPGLAGGVVLDTQY,TRBV4-1,18,TRBJ2-3,TRBD2
ASSKGGGQPQH,TRBV6-2/TRBV6-3,11,TRBJ1-5,-
ASSLASGYNYEQY,TRBV28,13,TRBJ2-7,TRBD2
ASSGLGTGARLGTDTQY,TRBV28,17,TRBJ2-3,TRBD1
SVEGIMGVTGELF,TRBV29-1,13,TRBJ2-2,-
ASSLNSPNYGYT,TRBV11-3,12,TRBJ1-2,-
STRGGGTEAF,TRBV20-1,10,TRBJ1-1,-
ASSKERRGLNVQY,TRBV21-1,13,TRBJ2-7,-
ASSPGTAQTDTQY,TRBV27,13,TRBJ2-3,TRBD1
ASTRQGRYEKLF,TRBV27,12,TRBJ1-4,TRBD1
ASSTGQAYGYT,TRBV6-2/TRBV6-3,11,TRBJ1-2,TRBD1
ASSASGTGVNEQF,TRBV9,13,TRBJ2-1,TRBD1
ASSHGGGPQH,TRBV14,10,TRBJ1-5,-
ASSLEQGKGEAF,TRBV7-6,12,TRBJ1-1,-
ASSLGDRPDQPQH,TRBV7-9,13,TRBJ1-5,-
ASGAATTGDYGYT,TRBV28,13,TRBJ1-2,-
ASSLVETQY,TRBV7-9,9,TRBJ2-5,-
ASKPPRRDRPPLH,TRBV21-1,13,TRBJ1-6,-
SVLEGQGDLY,TRBV29-1,10,TRBJ1-2,TRBD1
ASSSIGTGFGQPQH,TRBV28,14,TRBJ1-5,-
ASSRQGLNTDTQY,TRBV6-1,13,TRBJ2-3,TRBD1
SASDTIGSNQPQH,TRBV20-1,13,TRBJ1-5,-
ASSWGGTRSYEQY,TRBV28,13,TRBJ2-7,-
SALRGGAMNTEAF,TRBV20-1,13,TRBJ1-1,-
ASSRRGGYTEAF,TRBV21-1,12,TRBJ1-1,-
SATRGATEAF,TRBV20-1,10,TRBJ1-1,-
ASSPRKFASGTDTQY,TRBV27,15,TRBJ2-3,-
ASSLGSWLTSTDTQY,TRBV12-3/TRBV12-4,15,TRBJ2-3,-
ASSPGLGETQY,TRBV6-1,11,TRBJ2-5,-
ASSLTLNQGRLY,TRBV7-2,12,TRBJ2-4,-
ASSPWGTGAETWSYEQY,TRBV27,17,TRBJ2-7,-
ASSLNALGAQY,TRBV11-3,11,TRBJ2-5,-
ASRRRAGGDQETQY,TRBV19,14,TRBJ2-5,TRBD2